The 23 T cell receptor beta chains below come from one sample, sequenced in a study of blood T cell repertoires in COVID-19. Generated by immunoSEQ multiplex PCR, the TCRdb table keeps only in-frame clones and is missing some. This table holds 170,000 or so clones, 86% found once. Sequencing was performed on peripheral blood. The receptor source for this set is a man in his fifties with active or convalescent COVID-19.

The chain recombines TRBV28 with TRBJ1-2; a possible D gene is TRBD1 (6 bases). Germline CDR1 and CDR2: MDHEN and SYDVKM. This CDR3 spans 12 amino acids. V was clipped by 8 bases and J by 3 bases, with 10 bases between them. CDR3 nucleotides: TGTGCCAGCCTAAGACAGGACTATGGCTACACCTTC. Residues: CASLRQDYGYTF.

In its sample, this clone was seen a few times. The V gene is TRBV6-5, the J gene TRBJ1-1, with 7 bases aligning to TRBD1. CDR1 and CDR2 from the germline V gene are MNHEY and SVGAGI. The CDR3 is 13 residues long. Trimming removed 2 bases from V and 3 bases from J; junction bases left unmatched: 0. CDR3 protein: CASSYDRDTEAFF. The DNA of the CDR3 is TGTGCCAGCAGTTACGACAGGGACACTGAAGCTTTCTTT.

This chain joins TRBV3-1 (or the pseudogene TRBV3-2) and TRBJ1-1; 10 nucleotides line up with TRBD1. With 4 bases clipped from V and 8 bases from J, the junction kept 7 bases outside the gene matches. The CDR3 length is 14 residues. Per germline, CDR1 LGHDT and CDR2 YNNKEL (reference sequence). CDR3 nucleotides: TGTGCCAGCAGCCGATCGGGACAGGGGAAAGAAGCTTTCTTT. Its translation: CASSRSGQGKEAFF.

This chain links TRBV7-3 with TRBJ2-5; TRBD1 agrees at 8 bases. The germline V gene encodes CDR1 SGHTA and CDR2 FQGTGA. V lost 2 bases, J lost 5 bases, and 7 bases stayed unmatched. The CDR3 spans 15 residues. The CDR3 spells CASSLPGQGRETQYF. The CDR3 bases are TGTGCCAGCAGCTTACCCGGACAGGGACGGGAGACCCAGTACTTC.

This chain links TRBV3-1 (or the pseudogene TRBV3-2) with TRBJ1-1; possibly TRBD1 for D (6 bases). Germline CDR1 and CDR2: LGHDT and YNNKEL (reference sequence). Trimming left V 1 base short and J 3 bases short, with 15 bases between. The CDR3 sequence is 16 residues long. The CDR3 loop reads CASSQGLQGIDTEAFF. CDR3 bases: TGTGCCAGCAGCCAAGGTCTCCAGGGGATTGACACTGAAGCTTTCTTT.

The V call is TRBV19, the J call TRBJ2-7; D perhaps matches TRBD1 (5 bases). Between the trimmed V and J ends, which lost 0 bases and 3 bases, there was a span of 12 bases. Per the germline V gene, CDR1 is LNHDA and CDR2 is SQIVND (reference sequence). The length of the CDR3 is 15 residues. The chain's CDR3 is CASSIDRWGDYEQYF. CDR3 sequence (DNA): TGTGCCAGTAGTATAGACCGGTGGGGCGACTACGAGCAGTACTTC.

V and J are TRBV24-1 and TRBJ2-1, with TRBD2 matching 8 bases. Per germline, CDR1 KGHDR and CDR2 SFDVKD. The V gene end was trimmed by 4 bases and the J gene end by 6 bases; junction bases not matched to a gene: 4. This CDR3 has 14 amino acids. CDR3 in amino acids: CATSDQGLGNEQFF. The DNA for the CDR3 is TGTGCCACCAGTGACCAGGGACTAGGCAATGAGCAGTTCTTC.

V and J are TRBV28 and TRBJ1-5; 7 bases match TRBD1. The germline gives CDR1 MDHEN, CDR2 SYDVKM. This CDR3 is 17 amino acids long. With V trimmed by 5 bases and J by 0 bases, 10 bases remained unmatched. CDR3 sequence: CASSLTGTAYSNQPQHF. The CDR3 DNA sequence: TGTGCCAGCAGTCTTACCGGGACAGCTTATAGCAATCAGCCCCAGCATTTT.

The chain combines TRBV27 with TRBJ1-5; no definite D call. The CDR3 spans 15 residues. Germline V CDR1 and CDR2: MNHEY, SMNVEV (reference sequence). The V end was cut by 5 bases, the J end by 0 bases, with 11 bases between. The chain's CDR3 is CASSLTTYSNQPQHF. The CDR3, as DNA: TGTGCCAGCAGTCTAACCACTTATAGCAATCAGCCCCAGCATTTT.

The chain joins TRBV7-9 to TRBJ1-2, with TRBD1 matching over 9 bases. This CDR3 has 15 residues. The trim removed 5 bases at V and 5 bases at J, leaving 9 bases unmatched. Germline V gives CDR1 SEHNR, CDR2 FQNEAQ (reference sequence). In DNA form, the CDR3 reads TGTGCCAGCAGCCCACTAGGACAGGGGTTATATGGCTACACCTTC. Its protein is CASSPLGQGLYGYTF.

CDR3 region: CASGIGGGVNNEQFF. CDR3 sequence (DNA): TGTGCCAGCGGCATAGGCGGGGGGGTAAATAATGAGCAGTTCTTC. The chain uses TRBV6-1 and TRBJ2-1; 9 nucleotides align to TRBD2. Germline values: CDR1 MNHNS, CDR2 SASEGT. The CDR3 is made up of 15 amino acids. V shed 8 bases, J shed 7 bases, and the junction held 12 bases outside the gene matches.

This clone was counted a single time. The V and J genes are TRBV9 and TRBJ2-5, with 8 bases fitting TRBD2. Germline V gives CDR1 SGDLS, CDR2 YYNGEE. With 0 bases clipped from V and 3 bases from J, the junction kept 1 base outside the gene matches. The CDR3 has 14 residues. This CDR3 is CASSVDSGEETQYF. The CDR3 coding sequence is TGTGCCAGCAGCGTAGATAGCGGGGAAGAGACCCAGTACTTC.

This rearrangement joins TRBV29-1 to TRBJ2-5; 7 bases line up with TRBD1. CDR1 is SQVTM and CDR2 is ANQGSEA in the germline V gene. Losses at the gene ends were 6 bases for V and 4 bases for J; bases not matched to a gene: 8. The CDR3 has 13 residues. CDR3 protein: CSVHTGVGETQYF. DNA of the CDR3: TGCAGCGTCCACACAGGGGTTGGAGAGACCCAGTACTTC.

This chain links TRBV2 with TRBJ1-1; no clear D gene. Germline CDR1 and CDR2: SNHLY and FYNNEI. Trimming stripped 1 base from V and 0 bases from J, with 3 bases between. CDR3 length equals 13 residues. As DNA, the CDR3 is TGTGCCAGCAGTGAAGGGCTGAACACTGAAGCTTTCTTT. It specifies CASSEGLNTEAFF.

V and J are TRBV18 and TRBJ2-5, with TRBD1 matching 9 bases. CDR1 is KGHSH and CDR2 is LQKENI in the germline V gene. Trimming at V came to 6 bases and at J to 6 bases, leaving 11 bases not matched to a gene. This CDR3 region has 15 residues. The DNA of the CDR3 is TGTGCCAGCTCTTTGGGACAGGGCCCGGTGAAGACCCAGTACTTC. Translating it yields CASSLGQGPVKTQYF.

This clone was observed a few times. The V call is TRBV7-2, the J call TRBJ1-2; maybe TRBD1 (5 bases). Germline-derived CDR1 and CDR2 are SGHTA and FQGNSA. The CDR3 runs 15 residues. V lost 1 base, J lost 3 bases, and 12 bases lay in between. The CDR3 loop reads CASSLGPGKDYGYTF. The CDR3 bases are TGTGCCAGCAGCTTAGGTCCAGGGAAGGACTATGGCTACACCTTC.

This chain joins TRBV5-6 and TRBJ1-2, with 7 bases fitting TRBD1. Germline values: CDR1 SGHDT, CDR2 YYEEEE. CDR3 length: 16 residues. V was clipped by 5 bases and J by 3 bases; unmatched bases: 13. CDR3: CASSRGQDPFDYGYTF. CDR3 nucleotides: TGTGCCAGCAGTCGAGGACAGGACCCTTTTGACTATGGCTACACCTTC.

The chain recombines TRBV29-1 with TRBJ2-3; no firm D call. Trimming stripped 3 bases from V and 2 bases from J, with 9 bases between. Germline V gene sequence: CDR1 SQVTM, CDR2 ANQGSEA. The CDR3 loop spans 13 amino acids. The CDR3 here is CSVDSGFTDTQYF. DNA of the CDR3: TGCAGCGTTGACTCAGGCTTCACAGATACGCAGTATTTT.

As to this clone: The sample has other DNA sequences that encode this CDR3 too. The chain recombines TRBV11-3 with TRBJ2-7, with D tentatively TRBD1 (6 bases). This CDR3 is built from 13 residues. V was shortened by 0 bases and J by 4 bases, with 7 bases between the two germline ends. Germline CDR1 and CDR2: SGHNT and YENEEA. In DNA, the CDR3 is TGTGCCAGCAGCTTAGAAGGGGGATACGAGCAGTACTTC. This codes for CASSLEGGYEQYF.

The V gene is TRBV11-3, the J gene TRBJ1-6; D possibly corresponds to TRBD1 (6 bases). V lost 5 bases and J 10 bases, leaving 12 bases between the germline ends. Germline V gives CDR1 SGHNT, CDR2 YENEEA. This CDR3 has 13 residues. The CDR3 region is CASSTGMGSPLHF. Written as DNA, the CDR3 is TGTGCCAGCAGCACAGGGATGGGATCACCCCTCCACTTT.

CDR3 sequence reads: CATSLTGTVQETQYF. CDR3 in DNA: TGTGCCACCAGCCTAACCGGGACTGTACAAGAGACCCAGTACTTC. V is TRBV24-1 and J is TRBJ2-5; tentatively, D is TRBD2 (6 bases). V dropped 7 bases and J dropped 2 bases, with 16 bases sitting between them. Germline-derived CDR1 and CDR2 are KGHDR and SFDVKD. CDR3 size: 15 residues.

This clone occurred once. The V call is TRBV6-5, the J call TRBJ1-1; TRBD1 aligns across 10 bases. J gave up 0 bases and V 4 bases, and 5 bases lay outside the gene matches. CDR1 MNHEY and CDR2 SVGAGI come from the germline V gene. The CDR3 sequence is 16 residues long. This CDR3 is CASSFGQGGMNTEAFF. For the CDR3, the DNA is TGTGCCAGCAGTTTCGGACAGGGGGGAATGAACACTGAAGCTTTCTTT.

The J gene is TRBJ1-5, the V gene TRBV27; D unresolved. V was trimmed by 3 bases and J by 3 bases, leaving 9 bases between them. From germline, CDR1 is MNHEY and CDR2 SMNVEV (reference sequence). The CDR3 is 14 amino acids. As DNA, the CDR3 is TGTGCCAGCAGTTTTACGGGATTCAATCAGCCCCAGCATTTT. Its protein is CASSFTGFNQPQHF.